This TCR beta chain was recovered during a study of cytomegalovirus exposure and HLA in healthy donors. 13 Jbeta primers and 60 Vbeta primers were used for the PCR. Profiled with immunoSEQ multiplex PCR; TCRdb holds only in-frame clones, not every one. The sample holds 160,000 or so clones, about 72% seen once. To note about this clone: The antigen remains unidentified.

This CDR3 comprises 13 residues. CDR1 is GTSNPN and CDR2 is SVGIG in the germline V gene (reference sequence). V lost 2 bases, J lost 6 bases, and 3 bases stayed unmatched. General observations from the study: Likely technical artifact: a cluster of highly shared sequence variants.

The sample comprised PBMCs. The genes are TRBV30 and TRBJ2-2; TRBD2 matches 7 bases. The TCR originated in a man between 60 and 75 years old in good health and CMV-seronegative. This chain's CDR3 is CAWSLGGAGELFF. For the CDR3, the DNA is TGTGCCTGGAGTTTGGGAGGGGCCGGGGAGCTGTTTTTT. The full variable domain, rest sourced from reference TRBV30 and TRBJ2-2, is SQTIHQWPATLVQPVGSPLSLECTVEGTSNPNLYWYRQAAGRGLQLLFYSVGIGQISSEVPQNLSASRPQDRQFILSSKKLLLSDSGFYLCAWSLGGAGELFFGEGSRLTVL.